Sequencing of this TCR beta chain was carried out in a study of control samples from healthy donors and cancer patients. The protocol was immunoSEQ multiplex PCR, while the TCRdb copy is restricted to in-frame clones and leaves out a portion. The profile shows about 100,000 clones, 80% to 95% of them singletons. Germline V CDR1 and CDR2: LGHNA, YNFKEQ. The CDR3 length is 15 residues. The V and J ends lost 0 bases and 1 base respectively, with 9 bases between them. The chain links TRBV4-2 to TRBJ2-5; D is possibly TRBD2 (5 bases). Sequencing was done on a sample of blood. The sequence was obtained from a man aged 18 to 30 in good health. CDR3 in amino acids: CASSQDADSQETQYF. The DNA for the CDR3 is TGTGCCAGCAGCCAAGATGCGGACTCCCAAGAGACCCAGTACTTC.